These T cell receptor beta chains were read from a single sample in a study of Graves' ophthalmopathy and Graves' hyperthyroidism. TCRdb reprocessed the multiplex PCR reads with MiXCR, giving one entry per CDR3 protein. Found here are about 740,000 distinct CDR3 sequences, roughly 41% of them singletons; the top ten hold around 40%. Sequencing was carried out using peripheral blood. The receptors originated from an adult man with Graves' ophthalmopathy. The CDR3 runs from the conserved cysteine through the conserved F or W. D genes are given only for firm matches. A row's size may be missing; if present it is once, few, many or a size class.

clone size | D gene | J gene | V gene | CDR3 protein | CDR3 DNA
. | . | TRBJ2-3 | TRBV9 | CASSVVSSQDTQYF | TGTGCCAGCAGCGTAGTTTCTAGTCAGGATACGCAGTATTTT
many | . | TRBJ2-7 | TRBV6-1 | CASTWDFYEQYF | TGTGCCAGCACCTGGGACTTTTACGAGCAGTACTTC
. | . | TRBJ1-6 | TRBV10-3 | CAISEPGFGSPLHF | TGTGCCATCAGTGAGCCGGGTTTCGGCTCCCCCCTCCACTTT
few | . | TRBJ1-4 | TRBV20-1 | CSASSPSGNEKLFF | TGCAGTGCTAGCTCTCCGTCAGGGAATGAAAAACTGTTTTTT
. | TRBD1 | TRBJ1-3 | TRBV25-1 | CASRREGTVYSGNTIYF | TGTGCCAGCAGACGCGAAGGGACAGTGTACTCTGGAAACACCATATATTTT
few | . | TRBJ2-2 | TRBV9 | CAWSVLHTGELFF | TGTGCCTGGAGTGTACTCCACACCGGGGAGCTGTTTTTT
few | . | TRBJ1-3 | TRBV12-3/TRBV12-4 | CASSYLSGNTIYF | TGTGCCAGCAGTTATTTGAGTGGAAACACCATATATTTT
many | . | TRBJ1-5 | TRBV19 | CASSPAVGGNQPQHF | TGTGCCAGTAGTCCGGCCGTTGGGGGCAATCAGCCCCAGCATTTT
. | TRBD1 | TRBJ1-1 | TRBV5-1 | CASSPVAGTGTGNLNTEAFF | TGCGCCAGCAGCCCCGTAGCGGGTACCGGGACAGGGAATCTGAACACTGAAGCTTTCTTT
. | . | TRBJ1-2 | TRBV29-1 | CSVQGGGGYTF | TGCAGCGTCCAAGGGGGAGGAGGCTACACCTTC
. | . | TRBJ1-2 | TRBV7-2 | CASSWTGGVNYGYTF | TGTGCCAGCAGCTGGACCGGAGGGGTCAACTATGGCTACACCTTC
. | . | TRBJ1-2 | TRBV11-1 | CASSLVGVTNYGYTF | TGTGCCAGCAGCTTGGTGGGGGTTACTAACTATGGCTACACCTTC
many | . | TRBJ2-7 | TRBV10-2 | CASGRGGEQYF | TGCGCCAGCGGCAGGGGGGGCGAGCAGTACTTC
few | . | TRBJ1-1 | TRBV18 | CASSPQGPEAFF | TGTGCCAGCTCACCACAGGGCCCTGAAGCTTTCTTT
few | TRBD1 | TRBJ1-4 | TRBV4-1 | CASSQLGGTTNEKLFF | TGCGCCAGCAGCCAATTAGGGGGCACAACTAATGAAAAACTGTTTTTT
few | . | TRBJ1-2 | TRBV20-1 | CSATHTRGADYGYTF | TGCAGTGCCACACACACAAGGGGCGCAGACTATGGCTACACCTTC
many | . | TRBJ1-2 | TRBV6-5 | CASTTTTGGYTF | TGTGCCAGCACCACCACCACGGGTGGCTACACCTTC
few | TRBD1 | TRBJ2-5 | TRBV2 | CASRDGQGTETQYF | TGTGCCAGCAGAGACGGACAGGGTACAGAGACCCAGTACTTC
. | . | TRBJ2-7 | TRBV4-1 | CASSLVSGLSYEQYF | TGCGCCAGCAGCTTGGTATCCGGCTTATCCTACGAGCAGTACTTC
. | . | TRBJ1-2 | TRBV29-1 | CSVEVTGDGSYTF | TGCAGCGTTGAAGTTACGGGGGATGGGAGCTACACCTTC
. | . | TRBJ2-2 | TRBV29-1 | CSVRAPGRFAGELFF | TGCAGCGTGAGGGCTCCGGGGAGGTTCGCCGGGGAGCTGTTTTTT
. | . | TRBJ2-1 | TRBV29-1 | CSVRDFSEQFF | TGCAGCGTCCGGGACTTCAGTGAGCAGTTCTTC
many | TRBD1 | TRBJ2-7 | TRBV29-1 | CSVEGDRSYEQYF | TGCAGCGTTGAGGGGGACAGAAGCTACGAGCAGTACTTC
many | TRBD1 | TRBJ1-2 | TRBV29-1 | CSVYTGGLSGYTF | TGCAGCGTGTATACAGGGGGCTTGTCTGGCTACACCTTC
. | . | TRBJ1-2 | TRBV25-1 | CASSESFSIYGYTF | TGTGCCAGCAGTGAATCGTTCAGTATCTATGGCTACACCTTC
. | . | TRBJ1-1 | TRBV12-3/TRBV12-4 | CASSFGRRANTEAFF | TGTGCCAGCAGTTTCGGCAGGCGGGCCAACACTGAAGCTTTCTTT
. | TRBD1 | TRBJ1-6 | TRBV25-1 | CASRQGQTLSPLHF | TGTGCCAGCAGACAGGGGCAGACGCTTTCACCCCTCCACTTT
. | TRBD1 | TRBJ2-7 | TRBV29-1 | CSVTRDRSYEQYF | TGCAGCGTTACTCGGGACAGGTCCTACGAGCAGTACTTC
few | . | TRBJ2-2 | TRBV25-1 | CASSPYVGELFF | TGTGCCAGCAGCCCGTACGTCGGGGAGCTGTTTTTT
few | . | TRBJ1-2 | TRBV10-2 | CASSESSGYTF | TGCGCCAGCAGTGAGTCTAGTGGCTACACCTTC
few | . | TRBJ2-7 | TRBV9 | CASSVGLSGSAYEQYF | TGTGCCAGCAGCGTAGGACTATCCGGGAGCGCCTACGAGCAGTACTTC
many | . | TRBJ2-2 | TRBV29-1 | CSVASRPTAGELFF | TGCAGCGTTGCGAGCAGACCAACGGCCGGGGAGCTGTTTTTT
. | TRBD2 | TRBJ2-2 | TRBV25-1 | CASGAGGTGELFF | TGTGCCAGCGGAGCCGGGGGGACCGGGGAGCTGTTTTTT
. | . | TRBJ1-4 | TRBV2 | CASTGGKLFF | TGTGCCAGCACTGGGGGGAAACTGTTTTTT
. | TRBD2 | TRBJ2-6 | TRBV10-3 | CAIRPGEGLTGANVLTF | TGTGCCATCAGACCCGGGGAGGGGCTTACTGGGGCCAACGTCCTGACTTTC
few | . | TRBJ1-2 | TRBV7-6 | CASSLDSLNYGYTF | TGTGCCAGCAGTTTAGACAGCCTAAACTATGGCTACACCTTC
few | . | TRBJ1-2 | TRBV7-8 | CASSPAGGGKPGYTF | TGTGCCAGCAGCCCCGCCGGGGGAGGTAAACCTGGCTACACCTTC
. | . | TRBJ1-2 | TRBV7-3 | CASSLKLGDYGYTF | TGTGCCAGCAGCTTAAAATTAGGGGACTACGGCTACACCTTC
. | . | TRBJ1-1 | TRBV9 | CASSVAGIMGPMNTEAFF | TGTGCCAGCAGCGTAGCTGGGATCATGGGGCCTATGAACACTGAAGCTTTCTTT
. | . | TRBJ2-7 | TRBV20-1 | CSARTVSSYEQYF | TGCAGTGCTCGGACAGTATCCTCCTACGAGCAGTACTTC
few | TRBD1 | TRBJ1-5 | TRBV7-2 | CASSKGTGDQPQHF | TGTGCCAGCAGCAAGGGGACAGGGGATCAGCCCCAGCATTTT
many | . | TRBJ1-6 | TRBV2 | CASIGAKGDNSPLHF | TGTGCCAGCATCGGGGCAAAAGGAGACAATTCACCCCTCCACTTT
many | . | TRBJ1-2 | TRBV10-3 | CATSTDRNANYGYTF | TGTGCCACCAGTACCGACAGGAATGCTAACTATGGCTACACCTTC
. | . | TRBJ2-5 | TRBV20-1 | CSASIASGEETQHF | TGCAGTGCTAGTATCGCCAGTGGGGAAGAGACCCAGCACTTC
many | . | TRBJ1-2 | TRBV2 | CASSEALAESYGYTF | TGTGCCAGCAGTGAGGCTTTGGCGGAAAGCTATGGCTACACCTTC
. | . | TRBJ2-3 | TRBV10-3 | CAISDSDTQYF | TGTGCCATCAGTGACTCAGATACGCAGTATTTT
. | . | TRBJ1-2 | TRBV4-2 | CASSTDGDGYGYTF | TGTGCCAGCAGCACCGATGGGGATGGCTATGGCTACACCTTC
many | TRBD2 | TRBJ2-7 | TRBV7-9 | CASSPGLATYEQYF | TGTGCCAGCAGTCCGGGACTAGCGACCTACGAGCAGTACTTC
. | TRBD1 | TRBJ1-5 | TRBV19 | CASSKLLGTEVSNQPQHF | TGTGCCAGTAGTAAACTACTGGGGACAGAGGTGAGCAATCAGCCCCAGCATTTT
many | TRBD1 | TRBJ2-7 | TRBV24-1 | CATSTDRLYEQYF | TGTGCCACCAGTACGGACAGGCTCTACGAGCAGTACTTC
few | . | TRBJ1-5 | TRBV7-9 | CASSRDHNQPQHF | TGTGCCAGCAGCCGGGATCACAATCAGCCCCAGCATTTT
many | TRBD1 | TRBJ2-7 | TRBV7-2 | CASSRQGGEQYF | TGTGCCAGCAGCCGACAGGGCGGCGAGCAGTACTTC
few | TRBD1 | TRBJ2-5 | TRBV7-9 | CASSQPTGDEETQYF | TGCGCCAGCAGCCAACCTACAGGGGACGAAGAGACCCAGTACTTC
. | TRBD2 | TRBJ2-5 | TRBV7-9 | CASSEGTSEETQYF | TGTGCCAGCAGCGAGGGGACTAGCGAAGAGACCCAGTACTTC
. | . | TRBJ1-6 | TRBV9 | CASSAGIGGSYSPLHF | TGTGCCAGCAGCGCCGGGATCGGGGGAAGTTATTCACCCCTCCACTTT
few | . | TRBJ2-5 | TRBV7-3 | CASSQRTVGWTQYF | TGTGCCAGCAGCCAGCGGACGGTTGGTTGGACCCAGTACTTC
. | TRBD1 | TRBJ2-5 | TRBV20-1 | CSASPGQVQETQYF | TGCAGTGCCAGCCCGGGACAGGTCCAAGAGACCCAGTACTTC
few | . | TRBJ1-1 | TRBV7-9 | CASTARSGNTEAFF | TGTGCCAGCACCGCCAGGTCGGGAAACACTGAAGCTTTCTTT
many | TRBD1 | TRBJ1-2 | TRBV2 | CASRSRGPDYGYTF | TGTGCCAGCAGAAGCAGGGGGCCAGACTATGGCTACACCTTC
. | . | TRBJ2-2 | TRBV10-2 | CASSEDGVGTGELLF | TGCGCCAGCAGTGAGGATGGGGTTGGGACCGGGGAGCTGCTTTTT